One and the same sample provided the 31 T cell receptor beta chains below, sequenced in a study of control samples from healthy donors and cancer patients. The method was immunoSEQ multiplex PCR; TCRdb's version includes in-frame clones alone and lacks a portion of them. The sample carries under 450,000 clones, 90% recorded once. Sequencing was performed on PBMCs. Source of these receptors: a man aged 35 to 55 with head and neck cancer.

The chain's CDR3 is CANLPPDLLETQYF. The CDR3 nucleotides read TGTGCCAATCTCCCCCCAGACCTATTGGAGACCCAGTACTTC. The rearrangement links TRBV2 to TRBJ2-5; D call uncertain. The CDR3 covers 14 residues. Trimming pared 10 bases from V and 5 bases from J, leaving 20 bases between. Germline assignment: CDR1 SNHLY and CDR2 FYNNEI.

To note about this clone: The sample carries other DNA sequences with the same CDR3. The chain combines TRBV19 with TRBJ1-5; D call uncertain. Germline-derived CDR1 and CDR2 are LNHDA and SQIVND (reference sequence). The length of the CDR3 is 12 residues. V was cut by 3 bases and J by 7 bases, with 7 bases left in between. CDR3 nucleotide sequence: TGTGCCAGTAGTATTGGGAACCAGCCCCAGCATTTT. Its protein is CASSIGNQPQHF.

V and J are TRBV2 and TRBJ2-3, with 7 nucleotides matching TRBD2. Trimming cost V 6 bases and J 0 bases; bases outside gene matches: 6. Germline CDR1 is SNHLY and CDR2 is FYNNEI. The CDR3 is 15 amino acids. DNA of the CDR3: TGTGCCAGCAGCAGCGGGGTCCTTAGCACAGATACGCAGTATTTT. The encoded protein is CASSSGVLSTDTQYF.

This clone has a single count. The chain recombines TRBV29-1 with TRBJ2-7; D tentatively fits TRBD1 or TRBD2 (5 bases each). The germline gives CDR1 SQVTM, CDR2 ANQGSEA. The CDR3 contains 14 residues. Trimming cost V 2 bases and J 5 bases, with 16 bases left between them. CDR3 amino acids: CSVEPGTGTNEQYF. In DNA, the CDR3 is TGCAGCGTTGAACCCGGGACGGGAACGAACGAGCAGTACTTC.

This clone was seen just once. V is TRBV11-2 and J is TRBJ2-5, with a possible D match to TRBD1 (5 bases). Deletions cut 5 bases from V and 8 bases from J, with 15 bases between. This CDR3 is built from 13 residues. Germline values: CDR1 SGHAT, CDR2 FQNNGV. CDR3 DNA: TGTGCCAGCAGCCCCGGGCAGGGTAGCACCCAGTACTTC. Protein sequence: CASSPGQGSTQYF.

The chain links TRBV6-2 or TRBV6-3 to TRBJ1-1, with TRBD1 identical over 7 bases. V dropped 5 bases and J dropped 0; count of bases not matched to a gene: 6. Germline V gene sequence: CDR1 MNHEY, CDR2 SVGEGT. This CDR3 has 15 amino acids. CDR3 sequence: CASSVNRGMNTEAFF. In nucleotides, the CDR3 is TGTGCCAGCAGTGTAAACAGGGGTATGAACACTGAAGCTTTCTTT.

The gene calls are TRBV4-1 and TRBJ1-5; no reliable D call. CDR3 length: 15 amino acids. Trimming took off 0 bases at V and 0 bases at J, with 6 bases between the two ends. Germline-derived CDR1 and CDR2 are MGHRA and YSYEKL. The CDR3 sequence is CASSQEGYSNQPQHF. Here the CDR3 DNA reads TGCGCCAGCAGCCAAGAGGGGTATAGCAATCAGCCCCAGCATTTT.

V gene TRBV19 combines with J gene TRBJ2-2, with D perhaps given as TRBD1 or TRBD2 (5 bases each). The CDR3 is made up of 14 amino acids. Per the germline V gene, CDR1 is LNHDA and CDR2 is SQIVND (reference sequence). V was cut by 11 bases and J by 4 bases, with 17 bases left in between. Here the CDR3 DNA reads TGTGCCGCAGACAGCCGGGACGGCACCGGGGAGCTGTTTTTT. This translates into CAADSRDGTGELFF.

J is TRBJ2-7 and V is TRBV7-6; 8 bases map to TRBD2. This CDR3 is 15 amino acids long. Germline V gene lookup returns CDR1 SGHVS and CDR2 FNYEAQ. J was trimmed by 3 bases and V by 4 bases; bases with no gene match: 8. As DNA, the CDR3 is TGTGCCAGCAGCTCGAGCGGGGGAATCAGCTACGAGCAGTACTTC. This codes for CASSSSGGISYEQYF. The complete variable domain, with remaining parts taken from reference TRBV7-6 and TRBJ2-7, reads GAGVSQSPRYKVTKRGQDVALRCDPISGHVSLYWYRQALGQGPEFLTYFNYEAQQDKSGLPNDRFSAERPEGSISTLTIQRTEQRDSAMYRCASSSSGGISYEQYFGPGTRLTVT.

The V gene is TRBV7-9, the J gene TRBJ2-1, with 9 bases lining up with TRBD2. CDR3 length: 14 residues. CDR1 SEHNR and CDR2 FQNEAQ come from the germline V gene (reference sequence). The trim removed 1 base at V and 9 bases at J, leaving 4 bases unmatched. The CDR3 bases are TGTGCCAGCAGCTTAGACAGCGGGAGGCGTGAGCAGTTCTTC. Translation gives CASSLDSGRREQFF. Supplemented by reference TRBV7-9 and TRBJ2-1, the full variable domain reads DTGVSQNPRHKITKRGQNVTFRCDPISEHNRLYWYRQTLGQGPEFLTYFQNEAQLEKSRLLSDRFSAERPKGSFSTLEIQRTEQGDSAMYLCASSLDSGRREQFFGPGTRLTVL.

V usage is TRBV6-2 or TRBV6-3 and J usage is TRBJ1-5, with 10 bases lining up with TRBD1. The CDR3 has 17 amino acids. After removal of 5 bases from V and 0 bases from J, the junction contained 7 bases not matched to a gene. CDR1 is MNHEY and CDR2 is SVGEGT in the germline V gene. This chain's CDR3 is CASSAGDRGGSNQPQHF. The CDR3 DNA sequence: TGTGCCAGCAGTGCCGGGGACAGGGGAGGTAGCAATCAGCCCCAGCATTTT.

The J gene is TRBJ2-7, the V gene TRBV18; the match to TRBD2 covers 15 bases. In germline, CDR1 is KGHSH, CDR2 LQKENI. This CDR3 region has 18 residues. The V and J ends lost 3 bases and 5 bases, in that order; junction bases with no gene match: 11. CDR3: CASSPYHGLAGGRDEQYF. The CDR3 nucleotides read TGTGCCAGCTCACCTTACCACGGACTAGCGGGAGGGAGGGACGAGCAGTACTTC.

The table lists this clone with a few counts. The CDR3 bases are TGTGCCAGTAGTCTCGGGCCAGGGCACACCGGGGAGCTGTTTTTT. Encoded protein: CASSLGPGHTGELFF. The chain links TRBV19 to TRBJ2-2, with a possible D match to TRBD1 (5 bases). V gave up 5 bases and J gave up 3 bases, with 13 bases separating them. The CDR3 totals 15 residues. Germline CDR1 reads LNHDA; CDR2 reads SQIVND (reference sequence).

The CDR3 is CSSGREGDTGELFF. CDR3 nucleotide sequence: TGCAGCTCCGGGCGAGAGGGAGACACCGGGGAGCTGTTTTTT. V usage is TRBV29-1 and J usage is TRBJ2-2, with D perhaps TRBD2 (5 bases). This CDR3 contains 14 residues. Trimming stripped 8 bases from V and 3 bases from J, with 16 bases between. Germline V gives CDR1 SQVTM, CDR2 ANQGSEA.

The CDR3 DNA reads TGTGCCAGCAGCTTGGCCGGGACAGAAGAGCAGTACTTC. Translation: CASSLAGTEEQYF. V and J are TRBV5-4 and TRBJ2-7; the match to TRBD1 covers 7 bases. Trimming removed 0 bases from V and 7 bases from J; junction bases left unmatched: 4. From germline, CDR1 is SGHNT and CDR2 YYREEE (reference sequence). The CDR3 is 13 residues long.

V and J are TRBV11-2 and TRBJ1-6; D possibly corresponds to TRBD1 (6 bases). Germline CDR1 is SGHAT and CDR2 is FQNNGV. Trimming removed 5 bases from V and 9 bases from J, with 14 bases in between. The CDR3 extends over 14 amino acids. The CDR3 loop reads CASSPDRPPSPLHF. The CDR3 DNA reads TGTGCCAGCAGCCCCGACAGGCCGCCTTCACCCCTCCACTTT.

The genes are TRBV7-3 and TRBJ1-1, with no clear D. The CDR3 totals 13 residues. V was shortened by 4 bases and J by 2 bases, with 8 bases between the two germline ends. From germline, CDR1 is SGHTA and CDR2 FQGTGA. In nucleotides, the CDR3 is TGTGCCAGCAGCTCCGTCTACAACACTGAAGCTTTCTTT. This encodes CASSSVYNTEAFF.

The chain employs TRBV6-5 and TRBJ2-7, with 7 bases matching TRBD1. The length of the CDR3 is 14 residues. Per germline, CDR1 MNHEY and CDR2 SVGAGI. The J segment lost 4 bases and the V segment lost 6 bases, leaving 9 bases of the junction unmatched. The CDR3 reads CASRDRDSRYEQYF. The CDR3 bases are TGTGCCAGCAGGGATCGGGACAGTCGTTACGAGCAGTACTTC.

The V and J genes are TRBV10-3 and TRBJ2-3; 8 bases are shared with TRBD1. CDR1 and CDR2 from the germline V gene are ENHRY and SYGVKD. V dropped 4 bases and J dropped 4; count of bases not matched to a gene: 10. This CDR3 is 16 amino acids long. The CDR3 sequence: CAISGPTGDWADTQYF. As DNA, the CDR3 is TGTGCCATCAGTGGACCGACAGGGGACTGGGCAGATACGCAGTATTTT.

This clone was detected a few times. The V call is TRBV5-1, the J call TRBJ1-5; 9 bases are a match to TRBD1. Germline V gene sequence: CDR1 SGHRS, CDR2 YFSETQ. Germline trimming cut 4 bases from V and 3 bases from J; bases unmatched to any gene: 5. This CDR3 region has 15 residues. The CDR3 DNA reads TGCGCCAGCAGCACCGGGACAGGGCTCAATCAGCCCCAGCATTTT. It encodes CASSTGTGLNQPQHF.

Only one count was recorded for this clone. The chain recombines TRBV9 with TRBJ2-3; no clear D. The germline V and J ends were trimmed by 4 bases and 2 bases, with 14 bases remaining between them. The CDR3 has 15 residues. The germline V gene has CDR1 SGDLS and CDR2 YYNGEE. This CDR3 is CASSFRGVDTDTQYF. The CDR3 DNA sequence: TGTGCCAGCAGCTTTCGTGGGGTTGACACAGATACGCAGTATTTT.

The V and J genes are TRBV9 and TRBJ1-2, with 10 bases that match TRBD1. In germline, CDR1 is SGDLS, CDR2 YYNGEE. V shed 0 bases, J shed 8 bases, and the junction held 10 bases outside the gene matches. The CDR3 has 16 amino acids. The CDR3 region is CASSVARDRGRWGYTF. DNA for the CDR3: TGTGCCAGCAGCGTAGCTCGAGACAGGGGGCGATGGGGCTACACCTTC.

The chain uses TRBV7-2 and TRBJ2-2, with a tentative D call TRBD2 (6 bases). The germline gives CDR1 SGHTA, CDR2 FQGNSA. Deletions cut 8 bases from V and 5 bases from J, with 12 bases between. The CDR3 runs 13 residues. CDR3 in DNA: TGTGCCAGCCAGCGGAGGGAAACCGGGGAGCTGTTTTTT. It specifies CASQRRETGELFF.

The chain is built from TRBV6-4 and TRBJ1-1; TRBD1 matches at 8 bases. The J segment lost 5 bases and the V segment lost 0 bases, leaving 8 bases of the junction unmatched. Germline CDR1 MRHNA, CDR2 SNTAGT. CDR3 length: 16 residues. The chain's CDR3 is CASSDSSGQGWTEAFF. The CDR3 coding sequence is TGTGCCAGCAGTGACTCCTCAGGACAGGGCTGGACTGAAGCTTTCTTT.

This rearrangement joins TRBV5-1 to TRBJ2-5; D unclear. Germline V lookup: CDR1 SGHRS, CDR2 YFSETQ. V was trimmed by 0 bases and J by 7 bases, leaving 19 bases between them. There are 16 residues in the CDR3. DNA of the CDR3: TGCGCCAGCAGCTTGGAGGCGGCAGACCATTCTGGGACCCAGTACTTC. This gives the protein CASSLEAADHSGTQYF.

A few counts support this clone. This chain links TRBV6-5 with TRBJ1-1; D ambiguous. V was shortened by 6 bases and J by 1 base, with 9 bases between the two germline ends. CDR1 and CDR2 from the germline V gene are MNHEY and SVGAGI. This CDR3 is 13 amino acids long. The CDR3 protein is CASSPPGNTEAFF. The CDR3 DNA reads TGTGCCAGCAGCCCCCCGGGGAACACTGAAGCTTTCTTT.

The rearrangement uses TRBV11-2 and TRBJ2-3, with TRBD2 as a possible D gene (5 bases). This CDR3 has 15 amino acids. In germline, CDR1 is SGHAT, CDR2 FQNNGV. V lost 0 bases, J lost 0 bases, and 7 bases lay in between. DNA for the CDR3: TGTGCCAGCAGCTTAGACCGGGGTAGCACAGATACGCAGTATTTT. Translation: CASSLDRGSTDTQYF.

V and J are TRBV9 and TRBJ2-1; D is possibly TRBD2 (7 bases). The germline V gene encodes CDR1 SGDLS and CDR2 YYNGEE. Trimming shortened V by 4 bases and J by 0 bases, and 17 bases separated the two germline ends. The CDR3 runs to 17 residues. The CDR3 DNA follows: TGTGCCAGCAGCCCGACCGGGGGCGGGAGCTCCTACAATGAGCAGTTCTTC. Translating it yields CASSPTGGGSSYNEQFF.

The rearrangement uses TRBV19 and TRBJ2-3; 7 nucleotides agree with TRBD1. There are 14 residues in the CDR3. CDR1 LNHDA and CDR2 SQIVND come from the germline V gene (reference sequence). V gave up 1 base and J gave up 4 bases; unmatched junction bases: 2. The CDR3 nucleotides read TGTGCCAGTAGTATAGGAAGGGGGCCAGATACGCAGTATTTT. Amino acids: CASSIGRGPDTQYF.

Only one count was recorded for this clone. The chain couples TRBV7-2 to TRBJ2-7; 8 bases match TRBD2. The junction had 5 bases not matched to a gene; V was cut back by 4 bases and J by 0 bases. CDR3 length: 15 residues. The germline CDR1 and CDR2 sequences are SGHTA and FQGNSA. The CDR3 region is CASSWTSGSSYEQYF. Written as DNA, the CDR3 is TGTGCCAGCAGCTGGACCAGCGGGAGCTCCTACGAGCAGTACTTC.

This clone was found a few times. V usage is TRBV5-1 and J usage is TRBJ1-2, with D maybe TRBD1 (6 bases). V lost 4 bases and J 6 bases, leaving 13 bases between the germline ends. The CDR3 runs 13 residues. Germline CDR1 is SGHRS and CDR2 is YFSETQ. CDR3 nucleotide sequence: TGCGCCAGCAGCCAAACAGGGTCTCATGGCTACACCTTC. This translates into CASSQTGSHGYTF.